The entry below gives a single T cell receptor beta chain sequence along with its context. What antigen it recognizes has not been identified. Per-base qualities were not stored, and no clone one base away is much larger. The CDR1 and CDR2 encoded by the germline V gene (reference sequence) are SEHNR and FQNEAQ. Trimming takes 8 bases from V and 10 bases from J, and the germline ends sit 17 bases apart. The CDR3 sequence holds 13 residues, the cysteine and phenylalanine included. Of the read, only the CDR3 DNA is kept; its 39 bases are in frame from base 1. This sample is part of a study of post-analysis software for immune sequencing data (dated by TCRdb to the mid-2010s). Study-level background: Recorded disease courses included relapsing-remitting, secondary progressive and progressive-relapsing multiple sclerosis, with some patients lacking subtype annotation. A subset of samples was prepared in parallel using single-end sample barcoding, then pooled and co-amplified after Illumina adapter ligation. Patient repertoires were compared against roughly 12 previously published healthy control repertoires from donors aged roughly 6 to 28 years.

The library was obtained by PCR. TCRdb names Illumina HiSeq 2500 as the instrument used. To reduce PCR and sequencing biases, unique molecular identifiers were incorporated into the TCR beta cDNA libraries. Some 500,000 cDNA molecules were obtained per 1 to 10 million input T cells, so each molecule approximated one T cell. The same protocol used for the earlier healthy control dataset was applied to prepare and sequence the patient libraries. Within a given batch, samples were prepared together, multiplexed and sequenced on the same HiSeq lane. On the authors' methods: Raw barcoded reads were processed with MIGEC, discarding single-read molecular identifier groups before consensus assembly and CDR3 extraction. Clonotype tables were post-analysed with VDJtools, and diversity was normalized by down-sampling all datasets to the smallest sample size. In repertoire overlap clustering, CDR3 amino acid sequences, but not nucleotide sequences, were matched to correct batch-related cross-sample contamination. The public reads were reanalyzed by TCRdb: fastp trimming at Q25, MiXCR alignment, in-frame beta chains only. One record per CDR3 amino acid sequence lists the most common genes and DNA. What appears here as the V and J calls and clone size reflects TCRdb's work, not the paper's. The sample has 650,000 to 900,000 distinct CDR3 sequences on record, about half of them singletons. 4.9% of the sample comes from the top ten.

Overall study results and their limits: The control group was slightly older than the multiple sclerosis patient group. Four to six TRBV segments, including TRBV5-6, TRBV5-1 and TRBV20-1, were significantly more frequent in patients than controls. Multiple sclerosis patients had significantly lower normalized Chao1 diversity than controls, a result that suggests substantial peripheral T-cell clonal expansion. Strong co-clustering of samples prepared in the same batch was shown by direct clustering with F measure, prompting a batch-effect correction.

TCR beta repertoires were profiled from peripheral blood of under 15 young patients with multiple sclerosis to demonstrate the VDJtools post-analysis software. The patients with multiple sclerosis were children and adolescents between about 6 and 16 years of age. The receptor's source is a girl aged 5 to 17 with multiple sclerosis. Material: blood. The chain is made from TRBV7-9 and TRBJ1-4; the D gene lacks a confident call. In nucleotide form, the sequence is TGTGCCAGCGAGAATGAGGTCCGGGGAAAACTGTTTTTT. Its product reads: CASENEVRGKLFF.